One sample yielded the 25 T cell receptor beta chains listed below, sequenced in a study of OX40 agonist ivuxolimab in advanced cancers. The protocol was immunoSEQ multiplex PCR, while the TCRdb copy is restricted to in-frame clones and leaves out a portion. This table has roughly 42,000 clones, around 88% appearing once. The specimen was CD4+ or CD8+ T cells sorted from blood, collected in a trial of the OX40 agonist ivuxolimab. These receptors all come from an adult with an advanced solid tumor such as melanoma, head and neck, liver or kidney cancer.

This clone was seen a few times. The chain joins TRBV7-9 to TRBJ2-5; 10 bases agree with TRBD2. The CDR3 extends over 17 amino acids. The ends lost 4 bases at V and 0 bases at J; junction bases unmatched: 8. Germline lookup yields CDR1 SEHNR and CDR2 FQNEAQ (reference sequence). CDR3 region: CASSSLGLAVYQETQYF. The CDR3 DNA reads as TGTGCCAGCAGCTCTCTAGGACTAGCGGTGTACCAAGAGACCCAGTACTTC. Looking up the rest from reference TRBV7-9 and TRBJ2-5 gives the full variable domain: DTGVSQNPRHKITKRGQNVTFRCDPISEHNRLYWYRQTLGQGPEFLTYFQNEAQLEKSRLLSDRFSAERPKGSFSTLEIQRTEQGDSAMYLCASSSLGLAVYQETQYFGPGTRLLVL.

A few counts support this clone. The CDR3 sequence: CASAPGTGGLNEQFF. In nucleotides, the CDR3 is TGTGCCAGCGCTCCCGGGACAGGGGGACTCAATGAGCAGTTCTTC. The chain has TRBV27 and TRBJ2-1; 11 positions match TRBD1. CDR3 length: 15 residues. The ends lost 8 bases at V and 6 bases at J; junction bases unmatched: 9. Germline assignment: CDR1 MNHEY and CDR2 SMNVEV (reference sequence).

The J gene is TRBJ1-4, the V gene TRBV2; D is uncertain. Trimming left V 8 bases short and J 4 bases short, with 17 bases between. CDR3 length equals 15 residues. Germline lookup yields CDR1 SNHLY and CDR2 FYNNEI. The CDR3 coding sequence is TGTGCCAGCTCACCAGGTCGGGGAATTAATGAAAAACTGTTTTTT. Translating gives CASSPGRGINEKLFF.

V gene TRBV11-2 combines with J gene TRBJ2-1; 8 nucleotides align to TRBD2. The V gene's germline CDR1 is SGHAT and CDR2 FQNNGV. The CDR3 loop spans 15 amino acids. After removal of 4 bases from V and 6 bases from J, the junction contained 8 bases not matched to a gene. For the CDR3, the DNA is TGTGCCAGCAGCTCCCGGGGTAGCGGGACCAATGAGCAGTTCTTC. Amino acids: CASSSRGSGTNEQFF.

This clone was observed a single time. The rearrangement uses TRBV6-1 and TRBJ2-1; D gene unclear. The CDR3 loop spans 14 amino acids. The germline V gene encodes CDR1 MNHNS and CDR2 SASEGT. With 4 bases removed from V and 0 bases from J, the gap between germline ends came to 7 bases. In DNA, the CDR3 is TGTGCCAGCAGTGCAGAGAGCTCCTACAATGAGCAGTTCTTC. Translating it yields CASSAESSYNEQFF.

The V and J genes are TRBV7-2 and TRBJ2-5; D may be TRBD2 (7 bases). V lost 2 bases and J lost 2, with 15 bases in between. This CDR3 region has 16 residues. Germline V CDR1 and CDR2: SGHTA, FQGNSA. The CDR3 DNA follows: TGTGCCAGCAGCTTAAATGCGGGGGCACTACAAGAGACCCAGTACTTC. Translation gives CASSLNAGALQETQYF.

In this sample, this clone turned up once. The chain recombines TRBV27 with TRBJ2-7; 12 nucleotides agree with TRBD2. J gave up 3 bases and V 5 bases, and 5 bases lay outside the gene matches. Germline V lookup: CDR1 MNHEY, CDR2 SMNVEV (reference sequence). The CDR3 covers 15 residues. Here the CDR3 DNA reads TGTGCCAGCAGTCGTACTAGCGGGAGGATCTACGAGCAGTACTTC. It specifies CASSRTSGRIYEQYF.

CDR3 region: CASTTYNEQFF. CDR3 nucleotides: TGTGCCAGCACGACGTACAATGAGCAGTTCTTC. The chain combines TRBV6-6 with TRBJ2-1; D is unresolved. V lost 7 bases and J 4 bases, leaving 5 bases between the germline ends. The CDR3 has 11 residues. Germline values: CDR1 MNHNY, CDR2 SVGAGI (reference sequence).

The chain combines TRBV5-1 with TRBJ2-1; 9 bases are shared with TRBD2. CDR3 length: 16 amino acids. The germline V gene has CDR1 SGHRS and CDR2 YFSETQ. V lost 4 bases and J lost 10; bases outside the gene matches: 15. As DNA, the CDR3 is TGCGCCAGCAGCCCAGAAGGTGCGGGAGGGGGGCGCGAGCAGTTCTTC. Translating it yields CASSPEGAGGGREQFF.

V gene TRBV6-1 combines with J gene TRBJ2-7, with a weak D call TRBD2 (6 bases). The V end was cut by 5 bases, the J end by 12 bases, with 14 bases between. This CDR3 contains 11 residues. Germline V gives CDR1 MNHNS, CDR2 SASEGT. The CDR3 sequence is CASSKAGRRYF. CDR3 in DNA: TGTGCCAGCAGTAAGGCGGGGCGTCGGTACTTC.

This clone was detected only once. The chain links TRBV15 to TRBJ2-7; 9 bases agree with TRBD1. The CDR3 has 16 amino acids. The junction had 7 bases not matched to a gene; V was cut back by 0 bases and J by 4 bases. Germline CDR1 and CDR2: LNHNV and YYDKDF (reference sequence). CDR3 amino acids: CATSRDRTGARYEQYF. DNA for the CDR3: TGTGCCACCAGCAGAGATCGGACAGGGGCTCGGTACGAGCAGTACTTC. Variable domain in full (rest from reference TRBV15 and TRBJ2-7): DAMVIQNPRYQVTQFGKPVTLSCSQTLNHNVMYWYQQKSSQAPKLLFHYYDKDFNNEADTPDNFQSRRPNTSFCFLDIRSPGLGDTAMYLCATSRDRTGARYEQYFGPGTRLTVT.

The rearrangement uses TRBV9 and TRBJ2-7, with 10 bases fitting TRBD1. The CDR3 has 14 residues. V was clipped by 2 bases and J by 5 bases; unmatched bases: 4. Germline assignment: CDR1 SGDLS and CDR2 YYNGEE. The CDR3 reads CASSVGQGYNEQYF. The CDR3 bases are TGTGCCAGCAGCGTGGGACAGGGGTATAACGAGCAGTACTTC. The variable domain in full, completed from reference TRBV9 and TRBJ2-7, reads DSGVTQTPKHLITATGQRVTLRCSPRSGDLSVYWYQQSLDQGLQFLIQYYNGEERAKGNILERFSAQQFPDLHSELNLSSLELGDSALYFCASSVGQGYNEQYFGPGTRLTVT.

The chain is built from TRBV25-1 and TRBJ2-5, with 9 bases fitting TRBD2. This CDR3 contains 15 residues. Germline V gene lookup returns CDR1 MGHDK and CDR2 SYGVNS. V lost 1 base and J lost 4; bases outside the gene matches: 4. The CDR3: CASSELWREGETQYF. CDR3 DNA: TGTGCCAGCAGTGAATTGTGGCGGGAGGGAGAGACCCAGTACTTC.

The chain links TRBV7-6 to TRBJ1-5; 11 bases match TRBD1. V lost 5 bases and J lost 4; bases outside the gene matches: 4. CDR3 length: 15 amino acids. Germline lookup yields CDR1 SGHVS and CDR2 FNYEAQ. CDR3 nucleotides: TGTGCCAGCAGCCGGACAGGGGGCCCAAATCAGCCCCAGCATTTT. Translation gives CASSRTGGPNQPQHF.

This chain links TRBV15 with TRBJ2-1; 12 nucleotides align to TRBD1. V lost 4 bases and J lost 0; bases outside the gene matches: 16. This CDR3 contains 21 residues. CDR1 is LNHNV and CDR2 is YYDKDF in the germline V gene (reference sequence). Here the CDR3 reads CATSTSPTGTGGNSSYNEQFF. In DNA, the CDR3 is TGTGCCACCAGCACCTCGCCCACCGGGACAGGGGGCAATAGCTCCTACAATGAGCAGTTCTTC.

Remarks on this clone: The sample contains more than one DNA sequence encoding this CDR3. This chain connects TRBV9 to TRBJ2-5, with unresolved D. The CDR3 contains 15 residues. Per germline, CDR1 SGDLS and CDR2 YYNGEE. Trimming removed 0 bases at V and 1 base at J, with 10 bases between. CDR3 in DNA: TGTGCCAGCAGCGTAGCCGGACGGCCCCAAGAGACCCAGTACTTC. This codes for CASSVAGRPQETQYF.

The V and J genes are TRBV25-1 and TRBJ1-5, with 9 bases lining up with TRBD1. The CDR3 spans 14 residues. CDR1 and CDR2 (germline): MGHDK, SYGVNS. The V gene end was trimmed by 5 bases and the J gene end by 4 bases; junction bases not matched to a gene: 3. In DNA, the CDR3 is TGTGCCAGCAGTTGGACAGGGGTAAATCAGCCCCAGCATTTT. As protein: CASSWTGVNQPQHF.

This chain connects TRBV30 to TRBJ2-7, with 11 bases lining up with TRBD2. The junction had 5 bases not matched to a gene; V was cut back by 4 bases and J by 3 bases. CDR3 length: 14 residues. CDR1 and CDR2 (germline): GTSNPN, SVGIG (reference sequence). In nucleotides, the CDR3 is TGTGCCTGGAAAACTAGCGGGAGTCTCTACGAGCAGTACTTC. It specifies CAWKTSGSLYEQYF.

The CDR3 sequence is CASSLGRVLDYGYTF. The CDR3 DNA is TGTGCCAGCAGTTTAGGCAGGGTTCTGGACTATGGCTACACCTTC. V and J are TRBV28 and TRBJ1-2, with D possibly TRBD1 on 5 matching bases. The CDR3 contains 15 residues. Trimming stripped 2 bases from V and 3 bases from J, with 13 bases between. The germline V gene encodes CDR1 MDHEN and CDR2 SYDVKM.

The chain joins TRBV28 to TRBJ1-2; TRBD1 is a possible D gene (5 bases). The CDR3 is 14 residues long. Germline CDR1 MDHEN, CDR2 SYDVKM. Deletions cut 4 bases from V and 2 bases from J, with 11 bases between. This CDR3 is CASSSPRGNYGYTF. CDR3 DNA sequence: TGTGCCAGCAGTTCTCCCCGGGGGAACTATGGCTACACCTTC.

CDR3 residues: CASSLSGGEYSNQPQHF. In nucleotides, the CDR3 is TGTGCCAGCAGTTTATCGGGCGGGGAATATAGCAATCAGCCCCAGCATTTT. The rearrangement joins TRBV28 to TRBJ1-5, with D hard to call. Trimming stripped 1 base from V and 0 bases from J, with 13 bases between. The CDR3 is 17 amino acids. Germline CDR1 MDHEN, CDR2 SYDVKM.

This sequence joins TRBV21-1 and TRBJ2-1; the table's D gene call, TRBD2, was not cross checked with the DNA. TRBV21-1 is marked as a pseudogene. This CDR3 is 17 amino acids long. The CDR3 sequence: CASSIWGSGRPGNEQFF. The CDR3 coding sequence is TGTGCCAGCAGCATATGGGGGAGCGGGAGGCCGGGGAATGAGCAGTTCTTC.

The chain combines TRBV7-6 with TRBJ2-7; TRBD2 is a possible D gene (6 bases). Germline values: CDR1 SGHVS, CDR2 FNYEAQ. The CDR3 totals 13 residues. V lost 5 bases to trimming and J lost 4 bases, with 12 bases between them. Written as DNA, the CDR3 is TGTGCCAGCAGCCCTCCGGGGGAGTACGAGCAGTACTTC. This sequence encodes CASSPPGEYEQYF.

The chain employs TRBV29-1 and TRBJ2-2; 7 bases are a match to TRBD2. Germline V gene sequence: CDR1 SQVTM, CDR2 ANQGSEA. The J segment lost 7 bases and the V segment lost 6 bases, leaving 8 bases of the junction unmatched. This CDR3 contains 13 residues. For the CDR3, the DNA is TGCAGCGTAGGCGGGAGTGTAGTCGGGGAGCTGTTTTTT. This sequence encodes CSVGGSVVGELFF.

CDR3: CASDQGRWPQHF. The CDR3 coding sequence is TGTGCCAGCGACCAAGGGAGATGGCCCCAGCATTTT. V and J are TRBV6-6 and TRBJ1-5; D not resolved. Germline V gives CDR1 MNHNY, CDR2 SVGAGI (reference sequence). The CDR3 loop spans 12 amino acids. Deletions cut 8 bases from V and 9 bases from J, with 14 bases between.